A selection of T cell receptor beta chains follows, all from one sample in a study of OX40 agonist ivuxolimab in advanced cancers. Only in-frame clones appear in the TCRdb table, and some are missing; sequencing was by immunoSEQ multiplex PCR. Among approximately 92,000 clones listed, less than 95% were seen once. The specimen comprised CD4+ or CD8+ T cells sorted from blood, sampled in a trial of the OX40 agonist ivuxolimab. The receptor set was obtained from an adult with an advanced solid tumor such as melanoma, head and neck, liver or kidney cancer. CDR3s include the opening cysteine and the closing phenylalanine or tryptophan. The D gene is left open where the match is weak. Size is stated for part of the rows, as once, few or many counts, or as a class when the clone is expanded.

d_call	cdr3_length	v_call	j_call	clone_size	cdr3_aa	cdr3_nt
.	13	TRBV27	TRBJ2-5	.	CASSLSSRETQYF	TGTGCCAGCAGTTTATCGAGCAGGGAGACCCAGTACTTC
.	13	TRBV28	TRBJ2-3	.	CASIGAGTDTQYF	TGTGCCAGCATAGGGGCGGGGACAGATACGCAGTATTTT
TRBD2	15	TRBV30	TRBJ2-3	.	CAWSGESGSGYTQYF	TGTGCCTGGAGTGGGGAGAGCGGGAGTGGCTATACGCAGTATTTT
.	12	TRBV7-9	TRBJ2-7	.	CASSSGPGKQYF	TGTGCCAGCAGCAGCGGGCCCGGGAAGCAGTACTTC
TRBD2	16	TRBV2	TRBJ2-3	.	CASSGRPGTSGTREYF	TGTGCCAGCAGTGGTCGGCCCGGGACTAGCGGGACCCGGGAGTATTTT
.	13	TRBV19	TRBJ1-2	.	CASSRGQGDGYTF	TGTGCCAGTAGTAGAGGGCAGGGCGATGGCTACACCTTC
.	13	TRBV19	TRBJ2-7	.	CASTGDFAYEQYF	TGTGCCAGCACCGGGGACTTCGCCTACGAGCAGTACTTC
.	10	TRBV6-1	TRBJ2-7	.	CATSIYEQYF	TGTGCCACTTCAATCTACGAGCAGTACTTC
.	15	TRBV6-1	TRBJ2-5	.	CASSPLGHWGETQYF	TGTGCCAGCAGTCCCCTTGGACACTGGGGAGAGACCCAGTACTTC
.	13	TRBV30	TRBJ1-2	once	CAWSYRGNYGYTF	TGTGCCTGGAGTTATCGGGGAAACTATGGCTACACCTTC